One sample yielded the 12 T cell receptor beta chains listed below, sequenced in a study of beta chain features in type 1 diabetes. The study reverse transcribed the entire isolated RNA, so it sequenced expressed TCRB transcripts. Data came from immunoSEQ multiplex PCR; TCRdb stores just in-frame clones and leaves some out. The profile shows under 250,000 clones, approximately 11% of them singletons. Sequenced material: central memory CD4+ T cells from blood. The receptors derive from a man between 18 and 29 years old in good health.

This clone appeared a few times. The chain joins TRBV29-1 to TRBJ2-5, with D possibly being TRBD2 (7 bases). The CDR3 loop spans 13 amino acids. The germline CDR1 and CDR2 sequences are SQVTM and ANQGSEA. V lost 5 bases and J 5 bases, leaving 15 bases between the germline ends. The CDR3 DNA reads TGCAGCGTTAGGGGGAGGGCCAGGGAGACCCAGTACTTC. Translation gives CSVRGRARETQYF.

The chain has TRBV6-5 and TRBJ2-5; 9 bases map to TRBD1. Per germline, CDR1 MNHEY and CDR2 SVGAGI. The length of the CDR3 is 14 residues. V lost 2 bases and J lost 3; bases outside the gene matches: 1. CDR3 region: CASSYRTGEETQYF. DNA of the CDR3: TGTGCCAGCAGTTACAGGACAGGGGAAGAGACCCAGTACTTC.

This clone showed up just a few times. Other DNA sequences within the sample encode an identical CDR3. The genes are TRBV18 and TRBJ2-5; 7 nucleotides match TRBD2. The CDR3 is made up of 14 amino acids. Germline assignment: CDR1 KGHSH and CDR2 LQKENI. The J segment lost 5 bases and the V segment lost 0 bases, leaving 3 bases of the junction unmatched. DNA of the CDR3: TGTGCCAGCTCACCACCGAGCGGGACGGAGACCCAGTACTTC. This encodes CASSPPSGTETQYF.

This clone occurred a few times. The chain carries TRBV5-1 and TRBJ2-1; D ambiguous. The V end lost 0 bases, the J end lost 6 bases, and 10 bases lay between the germline ends. Germline CDR1 is SGHRS and CDR2 is YFSETQ. CDR3 size: 14 residues. The CDR3 region is CASSLGREFNEQFF. CDR3 sequence (DNA): TGCGCCAGCAGCTTGGGACGTGAGTTCAATGAGCAGTTCTTC. The whole variable domain, remainder taken from reference TRBV5-1 and TRBJ2-1, is KAGVTQTPRYLIKTRGQQVTLSCSPISGHRSVSWYQQTPGQGLQFLFEYFSETQRNKGNFPGRFSGRQFSNSRSEMNVSTLELGDSALYLCASSLGREFNEQFFGPGTRLTVL.

This clone has a handful of counts. The chain carries TRBV29-1 and TRBJ2-1, with 12 bases aligning to TRBD2. Per the germline V gene, CDR1 is SQVTM and CDR2 is ANQGSEA. J gave up 9 bases and V 8 bases, and 11 bases lay outside the gene matches. The CDR3 sequence is 14 residues long. In nucleotides, the CDR3 is TGCAGCTCAAGCCCGACTAGCGGGAGTGTTGAGCAGTTCTTC. It translates to CSSSPTSGSVEQFF.

This clone was picked up a small number of times. V is TRBV7-2 and J is TRBJ2-3, with D perhaps matching TRBD2 (7 bases). Germline V CDR1 and CDR2: SGHTA, FQGNSA. V was cut by 11 bases and J by 7 bases, with 25 bases left in between. CDR3 length: 15 residues. CDR3 residues: CASGRVGGGANTQYF. CDR3 nucleotides: TGTGCCTCAGGACGAGTAGGGGGAGGGGCTAATACGCAGTATTTT.

The CDR3 sequence is CASNRANTEAFF. CDR3 in DNA: TGTGCCAGCAACAGGGCGAACACTGAAGCTTTCTTT. The rearrangement joins TRBV6-1 to TRBJ1-1; D possibly corresponds to TRBD1 (6 bases). Per germline, CDR1 MNHNS and CDR2 SASEGT. V was trimmed by 7 bases and J by 1 base, leaving 7 bases between them. The CDR3 is 12 amino acids.

V is TRBV14 and J is TRBJ2-2; 9 bases match TRBD2. There are 16 residues in the CDR3. Germline loops: CDR1 SGHDN, CDR2 FVKESK. V lost 7 bases and J lost 4; bases outside the gene matches: 10. CDR3 sequence reads: CASNPIAGGPTGELFF. CDR3 sequence (DNA): TGTGCCAGCAACCCTATCGCGGGAGGGCCCACCGGGGAGCTGTTTTTT.

This clone was recorded a few times. This rearrangement joins TRBV9 to TRBJ2-1; D unresolved. This CDR3 is 12 amino acids long. CDR1 is SGDLS and CDR2 is YYNGEE in the germline V gene. Trimming cost V 7 bases and J 7 bases, with 12 bases left between them. The CDR3 spells CASAPLRNEQFF. CDR3 DNA sequence: TGTGCCAGCGCCCCCCTCAGGAATGAGCAGTTCTTC.

This clone has a handful of counts. This rearrangement joins TRBV11-2 to TRBJ2-5; D call uncertain. This CDR3 spans 12 amino acids. In germline, CDR1 is SGHAT, CDR2 FQNNGV. V shed 5 bases and J shed 1 base, with 5 bases lying between them. DNA for the CDR3: TGTGCCAGCAGCCAGCCCCAAGAGACCCAGTACTTC. It translates to CASSQPQETQYF.

The chain couples TRBV29-1 to TRBJ1-1; TRBD1 aligns across 7 bases. In germline, CDR1 is SQVTM, CDR2 ANQGSEA. Unmatched junction bases numbered 10, after V lost 6 bases and J lost 0 bases. The CDR3 has 15 residues. CDR3 residues: CSVARQGGLNTEAFF. Here the CDR3 DNA reads TGCAGCGTGGCCAGACAGGGTGGGTTGAACACTGAAGCTTTCTTT.

The rearrangement links TRBV2 to TRBJ1-2, with 9 bases fitting TRBD1. The length of the CDR3 is 13 residues. Germline V lookup: CDR1 SNHLY, CDR2 FYNNEI. With V trimmed by 3 bases and J by 8 bases, 4 bases remained unmatched. The chain's CDR3 is CASSEDRGSGYTF. CDR3 DNA: TGTGCCAGCAGTGAGGACAGGGGTTCAGGCTACACCTTC.